This entry lists 11 T cell receptor beta chains sequenced from one sample in a study of T cells in Graves' hyperthyroidism and ophthalmopathy. Amplification of TCR beta CDR3 regions used RNA as the template. The TCR CDR3 was amplified in a first-round RT-PCR using the HTBI primer set. Via MiXCR, TCRdb re-called the multiplex PCR reads, giving one row per CDR3 protein. This table holds fewer than 650,000 distinct CDR3 sequences, 14% found once. Sequencing was done on a sample of blood. These receptors all stem from a woman between 18 and 29 years old with Graves' ophthalmopathy.

Many counts were recorded for this clonotype. V and J are TRBV29-1 and TRBJ2-2, with D hard to call. CDR1 is SQVTM and CDR2 is ANQGSEA in the germline V gene. V shed 0 bases and J shed 3 bases, with 20 bases lying between them. The CDR3 totals 18 residues. The CDR3 region has the DNA TGCAGCGTTGAAGAGGAAACAAGTGGCGTGAGTGACACCGGGGAGCTGTTTTTT. Amino acids: CSVEEETSGVSDTGELFF.

This clonotype was counted between two and nine times. The chain employs TRBV24-1 and TRBJ2-5; no clear D. Trimming left V 1 base short and J 4 bases short, with 6 bases between. The CDR3 has 13 amino acids. From germline, CDR1 is KGHDR and CDR2 SFDVKD. Here the CDR3 DNA reads TGTGCCACCAGTGATTTCTGGGGAGAGACCCAGTACTTC. The encoded protein is CATSDFWGETQYF.

Many counts were recorded for this clonotype. The chain uses TRBV13 and TRBJ2-5, with TRBD2 matching over 13 bases. The CDR3 consists of 15 residues. Germline V CDR1 and CDR2: PRHDT, FYEKMQ (reference sequence). The junction had 2 bases not matched to a gene; V was cut back by 0 bases and J by 7 bases. DNA of the CDR3: TGTGCCAGCAGCTTAGGTACTAGCGGGAGGGCGACCCAGTACTTC. Translation: CASSLGTSGRATQYF.

This clonotype was seen a few times. The CDR3 nucleotides are TGCGCCAGCAGGCCCGGCGGGGGTAGGGATAGCTACGAGCAGTACTTC. Translation gives CASRPGGGRDSYEQYF. The rearrangement joins TRBV5-1 to TRBJ2-7, with 7 bases matching TRBD2. From germline, CDR1 is SGHRS and CDR2 YFSETQ. V shed 5 bases and J 3 bases; nucleotides not matched to a gene: 14. The CDR3 spans 16 residues. Drawing the rest from reference TRBV5-1 and TRBJ2-7, the complete variable domain is KAGVTQTPRYLIKTRGQQVTLSCSPISGHRSVSWYQQTPGQGLQFLFEYFSETQRNKGNFPGRFSGRQFSNSRSEMNVSTLELGDSALYLCASRPGGGRDSYEQYFGPGTRLTVT.

Ten or more counts support this clonotype. The chain joins TRBV7-2 to TRBJ2-7, with D possibly TRBD2 on 5 matching bases. V was cut by 2 bases and J by 4 bases, with 24 bases left in between. The CDR3 is made up of 18 amino acids. Germline values: CDR1 SGHTA, CDR2 FQGNSA. CDR3 amino acids: CASSLSISQVGSSYEQYF. Here the CDR3 DNA reads TGTGCCAGCAGCTTATCGATAAGTCAGGTAGGGAGTTCGTACGAGCAGTACTTC.

V is TRBV30 and J is TRBJ2-7, with D possibly being TRBD2 (5 bases). Germline lookup yields CDR1 GTSNPN and CDR2 SVGIG (reference sequence). The CDR3 is 13 residues long. Trimming cost V 0 bases and J 9 bases, with 15 bases left between them. CDR3 residues: CAWSVIGMAGQYF. The DNA for the CDR3 is TGTGCCTGGAGTGTAATCGGGATGGCCGGGCAGTACTTC. The variable domain in full, completed from reference TRBV30 and TRBJ2-7, reads SQTIHQWPATLVQPVGSPLSLECTVEGTSNPNLYWYRQAAGRGLQLLFYSVGIGQISSEVPQNLSASRPQDRQFILSSKKLLLSDSGFYLCAWSVIGMAGQYFGPGTRLTVT.

This clonotype has at least ten counts. The genes are TRBV6-1 and TRBJ2-4; possibly TRBD1 or TRBD2 for D (5 bases each). CDR3 size: 15 residues. Looked up from germline, CDR1 is MNHNS and CDR2 is SASEGT. V gave up 6 bases and J gave up 4 bases, with 16 bases separating them. The CDR3 region has the DNA TGTGCCAGCAGGACCATAGGGGAGCCAAAAAACATTCAGTACTTC. Residues: CASRTIGEPKNIQYF.

Ten or more counts support this clonotype. The V and J genes are TRBV12-3 or TRBV12-4 and TRBJ1-2, with D unresolved. This CDR3 is 15 amino acids long. V was clipped by 2 bases and J by 8 bases, with 18 bases between them. The CDR3 nucleotides read TGTGCCAGCAGTTTAAGGTTTTACGCCCTGGGAGGCTACACCTTC. Translated: CASSLRFYALGGYTF.

In this sample, this clonotype turned up a few times. This chain uses TRBV7-3 with TRBJ2-4, with 9 bases lining up with TRBD2. This CDR3 spans 16 amino acids. From germline, CDR1 is SGHTA and CDR2 FQGTGA. V lost 4 bases and J lost 1; bases outside the gene matches: 5. Here the CDR3 DNA reads TGTGCCAGCAGCTCCCCGGCGGGAGGGGCCAAAAACATTCAGTACTTC. It yields the protein CASSSPAGGAKNIQYF. The full variable domain, with the rest looked up from reference TRBV7-3 and TRBJ2-4, is GAGVSQTPSNKVTEKGKYVELRCDPISGHTALYWYRQSLGQGPEFLIYFQGTGAADDSGLPNDRFFAVRPEGSVSTLKIQRTERGDSAVYLCASSSPAGGAKNIQYFGAGTRLSVL.

As for this clonotype: A much larger clone is a single base away; this may be a read error. V usage is TRBV12-3 or TRBV12-4 and J usage is TRBJ1-4; a possible D gene is TRBD1 (6 bases). Deletions cut 8 bases from V and 5 bases from J, with 15 bases between. The CDR3 is made up of 14 amino acids. CDR3 sequence reads: CASSQRQENEKLFF. CDR3 DNA: TGTGCCAGCTCTCAAAGACAGGAGAATGAAAAACTGTTTTTT.

At least ten counts were recorded for this clonotype. J is TRBJ2-2 and V is TRBV28, with 8 bases aligning to TRBD2. This CDR3 spans 15 amino acids. Per germline, CDR1 MDHEN and CDR2 SYDVKM. Unmatched junction bases numbered 1, after V lost 2 bases and J lost 2 bases. CDR3 sequence: CASSLLAGNTGELFF. In DNA form, the CDR3 reads TGTGCCAGCAGTTTACTAGCGGGTAACACCGGGGAGCTGTTTTTT.